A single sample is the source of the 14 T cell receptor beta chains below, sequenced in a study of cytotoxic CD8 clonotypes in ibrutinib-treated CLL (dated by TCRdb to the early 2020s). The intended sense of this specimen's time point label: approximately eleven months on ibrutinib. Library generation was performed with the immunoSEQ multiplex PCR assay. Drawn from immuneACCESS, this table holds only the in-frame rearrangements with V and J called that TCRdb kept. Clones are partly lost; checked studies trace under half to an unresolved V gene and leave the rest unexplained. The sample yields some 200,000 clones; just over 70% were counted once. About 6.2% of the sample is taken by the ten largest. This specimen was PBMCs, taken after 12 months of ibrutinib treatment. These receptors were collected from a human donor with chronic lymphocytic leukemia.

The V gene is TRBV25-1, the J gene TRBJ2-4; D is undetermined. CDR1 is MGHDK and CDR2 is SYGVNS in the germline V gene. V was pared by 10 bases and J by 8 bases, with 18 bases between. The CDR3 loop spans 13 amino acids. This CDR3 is CATTDPHGDIQYF. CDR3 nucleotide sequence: TGTGCCACCACGGACCCGCATGGTGACATTCAGTACTTC.

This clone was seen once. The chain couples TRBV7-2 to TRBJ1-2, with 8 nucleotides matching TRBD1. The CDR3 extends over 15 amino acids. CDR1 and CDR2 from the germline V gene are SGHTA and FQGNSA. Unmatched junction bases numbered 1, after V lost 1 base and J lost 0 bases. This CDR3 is CASSLVGQANYGYTF. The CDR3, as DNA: TGTGCCAGCAGCTTAGTGGGACAGGCTAACTATGGCTACACCTTC.

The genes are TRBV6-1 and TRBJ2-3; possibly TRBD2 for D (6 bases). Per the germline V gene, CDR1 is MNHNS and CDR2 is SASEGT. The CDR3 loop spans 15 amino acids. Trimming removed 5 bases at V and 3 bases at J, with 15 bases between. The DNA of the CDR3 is TGTGCCAGCAGTAGTATGGGGGGAAGAACAGATACGCAGTATTTT. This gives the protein CASSSMGGRTDTQYF.

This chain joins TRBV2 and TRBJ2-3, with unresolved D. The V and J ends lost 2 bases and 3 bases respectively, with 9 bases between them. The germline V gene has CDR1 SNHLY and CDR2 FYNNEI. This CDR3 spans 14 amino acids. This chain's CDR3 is CASSEHPATDTQYF. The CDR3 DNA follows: TGTGCCAGCAGTGAACATCCCGCAACAGATACGCAGTATTTT. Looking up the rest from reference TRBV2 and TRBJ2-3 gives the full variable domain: EPEVTQTPSHQVTQMGQEVILRCVPISNHLYFYWYRQILGQKVEFLVSFYNNEISEKSEIFDDQFSVERPDGSNFTLKIRSTKLEDSAMYFCASSEHPATDTQYFGPGTRLTVL.

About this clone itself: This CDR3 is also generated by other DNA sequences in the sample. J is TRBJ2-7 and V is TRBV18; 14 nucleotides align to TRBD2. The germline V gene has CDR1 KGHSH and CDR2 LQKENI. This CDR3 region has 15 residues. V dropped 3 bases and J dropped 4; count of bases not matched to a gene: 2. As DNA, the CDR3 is TGTGCCAGCTCACCGACTAGCGGGAGGGTGTACGAGCAGTACTTC. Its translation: CASSPTSGRVYEQYF.

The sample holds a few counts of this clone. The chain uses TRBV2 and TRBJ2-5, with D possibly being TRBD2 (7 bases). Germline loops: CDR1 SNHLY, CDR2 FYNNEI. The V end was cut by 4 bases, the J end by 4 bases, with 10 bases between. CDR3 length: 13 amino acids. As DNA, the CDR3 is TGTGCCAGCAGTGCGGGGGGCGGAGAGACCCAGTACTTC. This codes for CASSAGGGETQYF.

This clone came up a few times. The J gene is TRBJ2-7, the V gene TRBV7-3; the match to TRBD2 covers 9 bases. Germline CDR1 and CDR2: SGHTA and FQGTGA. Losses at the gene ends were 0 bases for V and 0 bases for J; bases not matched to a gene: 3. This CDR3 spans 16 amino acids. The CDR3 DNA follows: TGTGCCAGCAGCTTAACGCCGGGACTAGCCTCCTACGAGCAGTACTTC. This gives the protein CASSLTPGLASYEQYF.

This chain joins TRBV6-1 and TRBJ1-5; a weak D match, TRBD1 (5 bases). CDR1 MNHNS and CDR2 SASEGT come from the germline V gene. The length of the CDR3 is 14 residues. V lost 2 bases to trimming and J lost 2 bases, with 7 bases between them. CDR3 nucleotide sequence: TGTGCCAGCAGTGAAAAAGGGGGCAATCAGCCCCAGCATTTT. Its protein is CASSEKGGNQPQHF.

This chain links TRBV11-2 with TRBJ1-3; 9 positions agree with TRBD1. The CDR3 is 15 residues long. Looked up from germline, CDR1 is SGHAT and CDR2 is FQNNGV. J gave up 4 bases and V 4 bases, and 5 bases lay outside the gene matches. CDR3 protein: CASSSYRGQGNTIYF. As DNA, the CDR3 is TGTGCCAGCAGCTCTTACAGGGGGCAAGGAAACACCATATATTTT.

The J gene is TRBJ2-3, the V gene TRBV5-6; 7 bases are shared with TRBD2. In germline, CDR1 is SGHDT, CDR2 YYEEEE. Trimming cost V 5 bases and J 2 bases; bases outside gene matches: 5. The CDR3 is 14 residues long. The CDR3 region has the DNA TGTGCCAGCAGGGGGAGGGGAACCACAGATACGCAGTATTTT. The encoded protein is CASRGRGTTDTQYF.

This CDR3 is CAWSPGLAGERETQYF. For the CDR3, the DNA is TGTGCCTGGAGTCCCGGACTAGCGGGGGAGAGAGAGACCCAGTACTTC. The chain carries TRBV30 and TRBJ2-5; 13 positions match TRBD2. The CDR3 sequence is 16 residues long. After removal of 2 bases from V and 4 bases from J, the junction contained 7 bases not matched to a gene. Per germline, CDR1 GTSNPN and CDR2 SVGIG (reference sequence).

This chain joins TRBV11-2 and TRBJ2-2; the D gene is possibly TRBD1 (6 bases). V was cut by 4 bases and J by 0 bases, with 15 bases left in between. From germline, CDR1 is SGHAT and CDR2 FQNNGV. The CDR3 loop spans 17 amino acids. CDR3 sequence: CASSSLRTVANTGELFF. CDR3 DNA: TGTGCCAGCAGCTCGCTCAGGACAGTCGCGAACACCGGGGAGCTGTTTTTT. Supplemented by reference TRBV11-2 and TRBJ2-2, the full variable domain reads EAGVAQSPRYKIIEKRQSVAFWCNPISGHATLYWYQQILGQGPKLLIQFQNNGVVDDSQLPKDRFSAERLKGVDSTLKIQPAKLEDSAVYLCASSSLRTVANTGELFFGEGSRLTVL.

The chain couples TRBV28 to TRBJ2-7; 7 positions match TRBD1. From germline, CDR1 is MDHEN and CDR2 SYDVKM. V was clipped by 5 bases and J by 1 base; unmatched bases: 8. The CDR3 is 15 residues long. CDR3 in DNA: TGTGCCAGCAGTCGTACGACAGGGCAATCCTACGAGCAGTACTTC. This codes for CASSRTTGQSYEQYF.

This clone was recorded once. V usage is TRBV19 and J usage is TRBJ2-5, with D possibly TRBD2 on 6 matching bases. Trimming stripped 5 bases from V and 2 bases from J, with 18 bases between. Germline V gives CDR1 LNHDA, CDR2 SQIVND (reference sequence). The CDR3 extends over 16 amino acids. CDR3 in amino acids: CASSPTSTSRQETQYF. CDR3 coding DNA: TGTGCCAGTAGTCCAACTTCGACTAGTCGTCAAGAGACCCAGTACTTC.